This T cell receptor (beta chain) was identified during a study of cytomegalovirus exposure and HLA in healthy donors. Overall study findings and caveats: In a later analysis, common viral pathogens appeared linked to several of the most significant clusters. Evidence from a later analysis indicated that most CMV-associated TCR beta chains looked HLA-restricted. Trimming of TCR beta V- and J-genes showed a link, identified in a later analysis, to a missense DCLRE1C variant. It was reported that the classifier diagnosed cytomegalovirus status with high specificity and sensitivity in both the original and validation cohorts.

Germline V gene data show CDR1 as SNHLY and CDR2 as FYNNEI. The CDR3 is 16 amino acids. Unmatched junction bases numbered 7, after V lost 4 bases and J lost 2 bases. Only one count was recorded for this clone. As yet, its antigen is unknown. Amplification used 60 Vbeta primers and 13 Jbeta primers. The method was immunoSEQ multiplex PCR; TCRdb's version includes in-frame clones alone and lacks a portion of them. The sample has 120,000 to 150,000 clones; 60% to 85% are singletons. The TCR was taken from a man in his forties in good health and CMV-seropositive. The sample taken for sequencing was PBMCs. The rearrangement joins TRBV2 to TRBJ1-1, with 10 bases that match TRBD1. The CDR3 here is CASSVFRDRGNTEAFF. DNA for the CDR3: TGTGCCAGCAGTGTGTTCCGGGACAGGGGAAACACTGAAGCTTTCTTT.